This T cell receptor (beta chain) was found in a study of blood T cell repertoires in COVID-19 (dated by TCRdb to the early 2020s). General notes on the study: Samples from collaborators originated in the United States, Italy and Spain and spanned both the acute and convalescent phases of COVID-19. The prospective study material was composed of cDNA or gDNA derived from T cells, B-cell-depleted T cells, or PBMCs. The dataset comprised deeply sampled blood TCRbeta repertoires from subjects exposed to, actively infected with, or recovered from COVID-19. A freely available public database, intended as a resource for researchers studying the immune response to SARS-CoV-2, is where the repertoires were released. The samples were drawn from two sources: the first 160 participants of the ongoing ImmuneRACE study, and about 1,300 subjects contributed by 6 global collaborators. A de-identified subject ID, COVID-19 status, age in years and sex were almost always included in the sample metadata. HLA class I and class II types, where available, came from metadata supplied by the sample provider rather than from assay-based typing.

Whole blood was collected in K2EDTA tubes by collaborating institutions according to the institutions' own protocols. Collaborator samples were shipped for TCRbeta analysis as frozen whole blood, isolated PBMCs, or DNA extracted from either sample type. General conclusions and limits of the study: The amount of clinical and demographic metadata varied by source and participant and was provided uncurated.

TCRbeta CDR3 regions were amplified from genomic DNA using the immunoSEQ Assay, a bias-controlled multiplex PCR. On the study's bioinformatics: The number of nucleated cells in each sample was estimated from the amplification of reference gene primers within the assay. Sequence reads were collapsed and filtered to measure the absolute abundance of every unique TCRbeta CDR3 rearrangement. For each sample, productive Simpson clonality was calculated as the square root of Simpson's diversity index across productive rearrangements. The table comes from immuneACCESS by way of TCRdb, which keeps in-frame sequences with V and J called. Part of the clones is missing from these tables; in studies checked, under half for an unresolved V gene and the rest for unknown reasons. V and J calls plus clone size are reproduced from that table; the DNA served to infer D and trimming. In all, the sample holds hundreds of thousands of clones, and 85% of those were seen once. The top ten constitute approximately 7.9% of the sample.

Sequences SGHRS (CDR1) and YFSETQ (CDR2) are obtained from the germline V gene. The CDR3, from cysteine to phenylalanine, totals 15 residues. The retained sequence is limited to the CDR3, 45 bases, with the frame set at the first base. V trim: 4 bases; J trim: 3 bases; unmatched bases: 6. On this clone: Its specific antigen is unknown. Base quality data are lacking; no much larger clone is found one base away.

Sample: peripheral blood. The clonotype was recovered from a human donor in a cohort sampled during active COVID-19. Recombination connected TRBV5-1 to TRBJ1-5; 8 of the junction bases match TRBD1. CDR3 region: CASSPGQGVNQPQHF. In nucleotides, the sequence is TGCGCCAGCAGCCCCGGACAGGGAGTCAATCAGCCCCAGCATTTT.